Each of the 14 T cell receptor beta chains below was sequenced from the same sample in a study of T cells after yellow fever vaccination. Each CDR3 protein is one row after TCRdb ran MiXCR on the 5' RACE reads. The data hold fewer than 400,000 distinct CDR3 sequences, with about 6.2% observed a single time. The sequencing used PBMCs, collected 5 days after the yellow fever booster vaccination. The receptor set was obtained from a man between 25 and 39 years old who received the YFV17D yellow fever vaccine.

The chain recombines TRBV7-2 with TRBJ2-7, with D possibly being TRBD2 (5 bases). V was shortened by 1 base and J by 3 bases, with 10 bases between the two germline ends. The CDR3 has 14 residues. Germline V gene lookup returns CDR1 SGHTA and CDR2 FQGNSA. The CDR3 is CASSLVLARYEQYF. The CDR3 DNA is TGTGCCAGCAGCTTAGTCCTAGCTCGCTACGAGCAGTACTTC.

This clonotype was detected ten times or more. CDR3 coding DNA: TGTGCCAGCAGTTACTTTCCTAGCGGGAACAATGAGCAGTTCTTC. Translating gives CASSYFPSGNNEQFF. The chain recombines TRBV6-5 with TRBJ2-1; 9 bases fit TRBD2. The CDR3 is 15 amino acids. Germline V gives CDR1 MNHEY, CDR2 SVGAGI. The J segment lost 5 bases and the V segment lost 1 base, leaving 3 bases of the junction unmatched.

Ten or more counts support this clonotype. V gene TRBV20-1 combines with J gene TRBJ2-7; 9 bases are shared with TRBD2. This CDR3 is 18 amino acids long. Germline V gives CDR1 DFQATT, CDR2 SNEGSKA (reference sequence). The trim removed 3 bases at V and 5 bases at J, leaving 20 bases unmatched. The CDR3 protein is CSASPSLPKAGGSNEQYF. For the CDR3, the DNA is TGCAGTGCTAGTCCCTCCCTCCCGAAAGCGGGAGGAAGCAACGAGCAGTACTTC.

The table lists this clonotype with many counts. This chain joins TRBV15 and TRBJ2-7, with D tentatively TRBD1 or TRBD2 (5 bases each). The germline V gene has CDR1 LNHNV and CDR2 YYDKDF (reference sequence). V was clipped by 0 bases and J by 2 bases, with 23 bases between them. This CDR3 region has 19 residues. CDR3 in amino acids: CATSRDLSSTGTETYEQYF. CDR3 sequence (DNA): TGTGCCACCAGCAGAGATCTGTCAAGTACCGGGACGGAGACCTACGAGCAGTACTTC.

This sequence joins TRBV10-2 and TRBJ2-1, with no clear D. Germline CDR1 reads WSHSY; CDR2 reads SAAADI. This CDR3 is built from 17 residues. Trimming pared 0 bases from V and 2 bases from J, leaving 14 bases between. CDR3 nucleotides: TGCGCCAGCAGTGAGTCTCGGCAGGCAACGGCCTACAATGAGCAGTTCTTC. Protein sequence: CASSESRQATAYNEQFF.

The J gene is TRBJ2-3, the V gene TRBV4-3; unclear D gene. The germline V gene has CDR1 LGHNA and CDR2 YSLEER. This CDR3 spans 14 amino acids. Trimming pared 3 bases from V and 4 bases from J, leaving 11 bases between. The CDR3 region is CASSHSGSADTQYF. The DNA of the CDR3 is TGCGCCAGCAGCCACAGTGGCAGCGCAGATACGCAGTATTTT.

This chain links TRBV28 with TRBJ2-7; maybe TRBD1 (5 bases). The CDR3 covers 12 residues. CDR1 MDHEN and CDR2 SYDVKM come from the germline V gene. Trimming pared 8 bases from V and 7 bases from J, leaving 15 bases between. The CDR3 sequence: CASSSGLGEQYF. CDR3 nucleotides: TGTGCCAGCTCGTCAGGGCTGGGGGAGCAGTACTTC.

In regard to this clonotype: The CDR3 ends on some other residue instead of the conserved phenylalanine or tryptophan, so this is likely a read error. The chain links TRBV19 to TRBJ2-1; D not certain. CDR3 size: 15 residues. Germline CDR1 reads LNHDA; CDR2 reads SQIVND (reference sequence). V was shortened by 2 bases and J by 6 bases, with 14 bases between the two germline ends. In DNA, the CDR3 is TGTGCCAGTAGTATATTTAAGTCTCCGCGCAATGAGCAGTTCCTC. Residues: CASSIFKSPRNEQFL.

The table lists this clonotype with many counts. This rearrangement joins TRBV13 to TRBJ2-7; possible D gene TRBD1, 6 bases. The germline V and J ends were trimmed by 5 bases and 6 bases, with 11 bases remaining between them. Germline lookup yields CDR1 PRHDT and CDR2 FYEKMQ (reference sequence). The CDR3 contains 12 residues. CDR3 sequence (DNA): TGTGCCAGCAGCGCGCAGGGGCGCGAGCAGTACTTC. This codes for CASSAQGREQYF.

This clonotype has a count of ten or more. The chain couples TRBV4-2 to TRBJ2-1, with 7 bases identical to TRBD2. The V segment lost 4 bases and the J segment 8 bases; nucleotides outside the gene matches: 14. Germline CDR1 reads LGHNA; CDR2 reads YNFKEQ. The CDR3 totals 16 residues. CDR3 sequence reads: CASSPPRAGVGDEQFF. CDR3 coding DNA: TGTGCCAGCAGCCCCCCCCGGGCGGGAGTTGGGGATGAGCAGTTCTTC.

V and J are TRBV20-1 and TRBJ2-3; 11 bases align to TRBD2. Germline V lookup: CDR1 DFQATT, CDR2 SNEGSKA (reference sequence). The CDR3 is made up of 17 amino acids. V lost 7 bases, J lost 1 base, and 13 bases stayed unmatched. The CDR3 DNA reads as TGCAGTGACGGGACTAGCGGAGGACCCGCTGGCACAGATACGCAGTATTTT. It translates to CSDGTSGGPAGTDTQYF.

The table lists this clonotype with many counts. This chain uses TRBV20-1 with TRBJ2-7; 10 nucleotides match TRBD2. This CDR3 is built from 14 residues. Per germline, CDR1 DFQATT and CDR2 SNEGSKA (reference sequence). The V gene end was trimmed by 2 bases and the J gene end by 5 bases; junction bases not matched to a gene: 6. The CDR3 here is CSARLAGELHEQYF. In DNA, the CDR3 is TGCAGTGCTAGACTAGCGGGAGAACTACACGAGCAGTACTTC.

The table lists this clonotype with a few counts. J is TRBJ2-1 and V is TRBV6-2 or TRBV6-3; 12 bases align to TRBD2. V trimming: 6 bases; J trimming: 8 bases; junction bases outside the gene matches: 14. The germline V gene encodes CDR1 MNHEY and CDR2 SVGEGT. This CDR3 is built from 17 residues. DNA of the CDR3: TGTGCCAGCAGCTTCCCTTTAAAATCTAGCGGGAGGGATGAGCAGTTCTTC. Its protein is CASSFPLKSSGRDEQFF.

This clonotype has just a few counts. The chain has TRBV7-9 and TRBJ2-1; TRBD1 aligns across 10 bases. The CDR3 extends over 16 amino acids. The V segment lost 5 bases and the J segment 9 bases; nucleotides outside the gene matches: 13. Germline V lookup: CDR1 SEHNR, CDR2 FQNEAQ (reference sequence). CDR3 region: CASSMGQGMRGAEQFF. The CDR3 nucleotides read TGTGCCAGCAGCATGGGACAGGGGATGCGGGGGGCTGAGCAGTTCTTC.